This T cell receptor beta chain came from a study of cytomegalovirus exposure and HLA in healthy donors. Study-level findings and limits: Certain sequence variants were highly shared and formed a cluster, and this cluster was likely a sequencing artifact. Later analysis associated a missense DCLRE1C variant with TCR beta V- and J-gene trimming.

With regard to this clone: Its target is unknown.

Use of 60 Vbeta and 13 Jbeta primers characterized the PCR. Only in-frame clones appear in the TCRdb table, and some are missing; sequencing was by immunoSEQ multiplex PCR. This repertoire includes 60,000 to 75,000 clones. V trimming: 4 bases; J trimming: 3 bases; junction bases outside the gene matches: 4. This CDR3 comprises 15 residues. CDR1 is MNHNS, CDR2 SASEGT, per germline. The sample comprised PBMCs. The clonotype comes from a woman aged 25 to 39 in good health and CMV-seronegative. This chain joins TRBV6-1 and TRBJ2-1; TRBD1 aligns across 9 bases. The CDR3 sequence is CASSAVTGGYNEQFF. CDR3 bases: TGTGCCAGCAGTGCGGTGACAGGGGGCTACAATGAGCAGTTCTTC.